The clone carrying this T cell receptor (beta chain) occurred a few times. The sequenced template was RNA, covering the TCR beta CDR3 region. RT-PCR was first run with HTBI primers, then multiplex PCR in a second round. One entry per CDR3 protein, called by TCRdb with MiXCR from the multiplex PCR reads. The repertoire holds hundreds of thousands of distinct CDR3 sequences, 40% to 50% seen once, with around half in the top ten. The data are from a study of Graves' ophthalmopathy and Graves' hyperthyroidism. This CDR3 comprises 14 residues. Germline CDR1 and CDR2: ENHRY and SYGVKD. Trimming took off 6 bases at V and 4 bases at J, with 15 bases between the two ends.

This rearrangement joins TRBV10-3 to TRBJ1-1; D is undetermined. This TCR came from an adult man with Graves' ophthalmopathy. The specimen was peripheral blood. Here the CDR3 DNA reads TGTGCCATCAGGCCGACCGGGGTCTTCACTGAAGCTTTCTTT. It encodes CAIRPTGVFTEAFF.